The entry that follows covers one T cell receptor beta chain sequence. Per germline, CDR1 DFQATT and CDR2 SNEGSKA (reference sequence). The CDR3 is made up of 13 amino acids. Trimming cost V 6 bases and J 13 bases; bases outside gene matches: 13. Template switching with 5'RACE generated the TCR cDNA and added a universal primer site and UMIs. TCRdb re-called the 5' RACE reads with MiXCR, one entry per CDR3 protein. Among some 670,000 distinct CDR3 sequences, 12% were seen once, and the ten largest hold more than 12%. This entry belongs to a study of T cells after yellow fever vaccination. The source is a man aged 25-45 years who received the YFV17D yellow fever vaccine. The specimen was PBMCs, collected on the day of the yellow fever booster vaccination. The V gene is TRBV20-1, the J gene TRBJ1-2; TRBD1 agrees at 11 bases. The CDR3 spells CSASLPGQGVRTF. DNA for the CDR3: TGCAGTGCCAGCTTACCGGGACAGGGGGTGCGCACCTTC.